This paragraph covers one T cell receptor beta chain sequence. Its antigen is not identified. Trimming left V 0 bases short and J 1 base short, with 8 bases between. The V gene's germline CDR1 is SQVTM and CDR2 ANQGSEA. The CDR3 contains 14 residues. General observations from the study: Greatest tumor Treg TCR overlap was with tumor naive CD4+ cells.

Full-length variable regions came from constant-region reverse primers plus semi-nested Nested Universal Primer A PCR. TCRdb recomputed calls from the 5' RACE reads with MiXCR, one row per CDR3 protein. The data show roughly 54,000 distinct CDR3 sequences, more than 15% seen once. The chain has TRBV29-1 and TRBJ2-3; the D is unclear. The source of this sequence is a female donor with breast cancer. What was sequenced was naive CD4+ T cells sorted from blood. Documented subset: naive CD4+ T cells, CD4+CD45RA+CD25-. In DNA form, the CDR3 reads TGCAGCGTTGAAGAGGCCCTAGGCACAGATACGCAGTATTTT. Amino acid sequence: CSVEEALGTDTQYF.